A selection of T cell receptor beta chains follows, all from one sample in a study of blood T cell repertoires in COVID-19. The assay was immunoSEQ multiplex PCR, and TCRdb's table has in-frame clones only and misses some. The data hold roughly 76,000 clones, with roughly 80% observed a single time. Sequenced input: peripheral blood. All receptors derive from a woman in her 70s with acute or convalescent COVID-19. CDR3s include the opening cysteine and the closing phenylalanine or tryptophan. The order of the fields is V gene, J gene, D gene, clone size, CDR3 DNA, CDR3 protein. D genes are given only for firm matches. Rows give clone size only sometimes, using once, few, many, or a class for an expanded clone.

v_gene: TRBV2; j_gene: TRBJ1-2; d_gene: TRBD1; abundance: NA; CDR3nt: TGTGCCAGCAGTGTTGGGACAGGGTATGGCTACACCTTC; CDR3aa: CASSVGTGYGYTF
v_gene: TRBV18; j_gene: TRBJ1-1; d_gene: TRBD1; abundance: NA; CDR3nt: TGTGCCAGCTCACGCGGGACAGGGCGTTCGACCACTGAAGCTTTCTTT; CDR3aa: CASSRGTGRSTTEAFF
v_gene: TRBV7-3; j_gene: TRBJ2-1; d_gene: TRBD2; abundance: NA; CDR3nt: TGTGCCAGCAGCTTACTAGCGGGAGTAGGGTTCAATGAGCAGTTCTTC; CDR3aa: CASSLLAGVGFNEQFF
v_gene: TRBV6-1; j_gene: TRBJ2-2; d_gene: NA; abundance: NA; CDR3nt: TGTGCCAGCAGTGAAGGGGCAGGCCCGAACACCGGGGAGCTGTTTTTT; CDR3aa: CASSEGAGPNTGELFF
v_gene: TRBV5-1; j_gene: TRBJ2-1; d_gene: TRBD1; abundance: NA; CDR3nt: TGCGCCAGCAGCCCAGGGGACAGGGACTCGGGTGAGCAGTTCTTC; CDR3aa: CASSPGDRDSGEQFF
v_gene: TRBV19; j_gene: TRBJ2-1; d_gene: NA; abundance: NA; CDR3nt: TGTGCCAGTAGTTTACAGGGTTGGTCGCTGTTCTTC; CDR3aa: CASSLQGWSLFF
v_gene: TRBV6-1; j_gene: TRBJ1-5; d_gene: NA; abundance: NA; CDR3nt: TGTGCCAGCAGTGAATCCGCACCTATTAGCAATCAGCCCCAGCATTTT; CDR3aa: CASSESAPISNQPQHF
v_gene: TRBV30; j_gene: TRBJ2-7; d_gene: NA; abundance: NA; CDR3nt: TGTGCCTGGAGTGTCGGCGGACACGCCGCTTACGAGCAGTACTTC; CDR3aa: CAWSVGGHAAYEQYF
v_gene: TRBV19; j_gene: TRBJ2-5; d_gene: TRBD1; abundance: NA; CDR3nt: TGTGCCAGTAGTATAGCAGGGGGCAGCCGGGAGACCCAGTACTTC; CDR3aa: CASSIAGGSRETQYF
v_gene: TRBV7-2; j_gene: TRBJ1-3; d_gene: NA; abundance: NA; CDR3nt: TGTGCCAGCAGCCTAGACGTTAGCTCTGGAAACACCATATATTTT; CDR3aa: CASSLDVSSGNTIYF
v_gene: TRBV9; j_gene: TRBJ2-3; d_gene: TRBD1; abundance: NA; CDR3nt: TGTGCCAGCAGCGTGACGGGACAGAACACAGATACGCAGTATTTT; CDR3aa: CASSVTGQNTDTQYF
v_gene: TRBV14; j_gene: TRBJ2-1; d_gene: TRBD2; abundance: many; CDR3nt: TGTGCCAGCAGCCAAACATTCAAACTAGCGGGAGGTCGGAACAATGAGCAGTTCTTC; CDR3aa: CASSQTFKLAGGRNNEQFF
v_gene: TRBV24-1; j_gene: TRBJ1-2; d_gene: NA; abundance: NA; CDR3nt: TGTGCCACCAGTGAGGGCGTAAACTATGGCTACACCTTC; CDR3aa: CATSEGVNYGYTF
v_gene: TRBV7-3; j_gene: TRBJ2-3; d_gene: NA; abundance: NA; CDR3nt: TGTGCCAGCAGCTTAACGTCGCCGGGAACAGGCACAGATACGCAGTATTTT; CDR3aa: CASSLTSPGTGTDTQYF
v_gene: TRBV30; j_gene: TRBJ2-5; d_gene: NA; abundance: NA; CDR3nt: TGTGCCTGGAGTGTAATTTCGGAGACCCAGTACTTC; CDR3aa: CAWSVISETQYF
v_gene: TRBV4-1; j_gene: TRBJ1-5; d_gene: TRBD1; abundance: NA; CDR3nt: TGCGCCAGCAGCGCGACCCGGGACAGTAATCAGCCCCAGCATTTT; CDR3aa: CASSATRDSNQPQHF
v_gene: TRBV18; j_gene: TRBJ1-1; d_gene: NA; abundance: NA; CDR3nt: TGTGCCAGCTCGCCAGATCAGAACGCTGAAGCTTTCTTT; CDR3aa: CASSPDQNAEAFF
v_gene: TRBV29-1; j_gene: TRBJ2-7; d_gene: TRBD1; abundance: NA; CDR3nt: TGCAGCGTTGAGGGGGGACAGGGTACCTACGAGCAGTACTTC; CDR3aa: CSVEGGQGTYEQYF
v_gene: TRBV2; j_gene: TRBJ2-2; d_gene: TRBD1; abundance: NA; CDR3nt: TGTGCCAGCGAGGGGTCAGGGGGTTTGGGCGGGGAGCTGTTTTTT; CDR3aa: CASEGSGGLGGELFF
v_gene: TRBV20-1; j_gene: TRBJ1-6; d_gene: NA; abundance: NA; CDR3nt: TGCAGTGCTAGTTTAAATCGGGATTCACCCCTCCACTTT; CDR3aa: CSASLNRDSPLHF
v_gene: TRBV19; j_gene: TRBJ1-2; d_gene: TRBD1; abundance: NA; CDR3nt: TGTGCCAGTAGTATTCCGACAGGGTTGTATGGCTACACCTTC; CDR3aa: CASSIPTGLYGYTF
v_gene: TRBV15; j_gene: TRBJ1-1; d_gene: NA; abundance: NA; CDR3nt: TGTGCCACCAGCAGAGTCCAGGGCACTGAAGCTTTCTTT; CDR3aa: CATSRVQGTEAFF
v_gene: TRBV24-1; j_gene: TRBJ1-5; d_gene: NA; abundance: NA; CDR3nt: TGTGCCACCAGTGATGCCCCAGGGTTTTCTGGGCTCAATCAGCCCCAGCATTTT; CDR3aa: CATSDAPGFSGLNQPQHF
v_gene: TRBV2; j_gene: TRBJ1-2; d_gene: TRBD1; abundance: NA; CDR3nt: TGTGCCAGCAGTCGAGGACAGGCAGGGGACTATGGCTACACCTTC; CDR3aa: CASSRGQAGDYGYTF
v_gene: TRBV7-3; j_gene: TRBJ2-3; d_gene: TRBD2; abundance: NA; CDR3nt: TGTGCCAGCAGCCCCGGGCTTAGCGGGAGGTTAGATACGCAGTATTTT; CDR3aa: CASSPGLSGRLDTQYF
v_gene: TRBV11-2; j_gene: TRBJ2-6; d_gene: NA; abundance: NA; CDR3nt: TGTGCCAGCAGCTTAGCCCTAGTCACGGGGGCCAACGTCCTGACTTTC; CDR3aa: CASSLALVTGANVLTF
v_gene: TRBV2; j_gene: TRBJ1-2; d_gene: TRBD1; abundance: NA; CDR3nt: TGTGCCAGCGCGGGGCCCGAAGGACAGGGAGAATTCTATGGCTACACCTTC; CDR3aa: CASAGPEGQGEFYGYTF
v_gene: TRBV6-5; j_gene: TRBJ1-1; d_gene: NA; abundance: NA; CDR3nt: TGTGCCAGCAGTTCCGACGGGACATATGAAGCTTTCTTT; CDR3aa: CASSSDGTYEAFF
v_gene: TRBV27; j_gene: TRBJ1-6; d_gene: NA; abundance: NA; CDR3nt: TGTGCCAGCAGTTCCCAGTACAGCTCCTATAATTCACCCCTCCACTTT; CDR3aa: CASSSQYSSYNSPLHF
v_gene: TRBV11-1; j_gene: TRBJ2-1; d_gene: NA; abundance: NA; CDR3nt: TGTGCCAGCAGCCATAGACTAGAAAGACCCTACAATGAGCAGTTCTTC; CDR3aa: CASSHRLERPYNEQFF
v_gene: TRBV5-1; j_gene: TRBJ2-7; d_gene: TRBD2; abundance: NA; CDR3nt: TGCGCCAGCAGCTTGTCTTTGCGGGGGGCTAGCTCCTACGAGCAGTACTTC; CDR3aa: CASSLSLRGASSYEQYF
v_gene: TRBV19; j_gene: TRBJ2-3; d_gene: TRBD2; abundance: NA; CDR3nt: TGTGCCAGTAGTCCCTCGGGGGGAAGCACAGATACGCAGTATTTT; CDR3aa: CASSPSGGSTDTQYF
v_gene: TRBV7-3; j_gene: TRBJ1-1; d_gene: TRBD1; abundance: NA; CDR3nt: TGTGCCAGCAGCTCACAGGGGGGTCTCACTGAAGCTTTCTTT; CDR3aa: CASSSQGGLTEAFF
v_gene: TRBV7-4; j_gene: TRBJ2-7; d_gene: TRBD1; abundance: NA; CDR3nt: TGTGCCAGCAGCTTAGCGCCGATTGGACAGGGTAGCTACGAGCAGTACTTC; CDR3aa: CASSLAPIGQGSYEQYF
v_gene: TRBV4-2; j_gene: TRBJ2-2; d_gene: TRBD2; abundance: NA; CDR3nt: TGTGCCAGCAGCCAGGACCGAGGGGGACTAGCGAACACCGGGGAGCTGTTTTTT; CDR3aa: CASSQDRGGLANTGELFF
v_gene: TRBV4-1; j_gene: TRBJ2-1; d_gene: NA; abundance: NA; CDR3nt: TGCGCCAGCAGCCAAGCCCCTCCCCGCTCCTACAATGAGCAGTTCTTC; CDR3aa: CASSQAPPRSYNEQFF
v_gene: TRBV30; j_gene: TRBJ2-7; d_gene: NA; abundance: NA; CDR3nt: TGTGCCTGGAGTAGGGGCGGGAAGCAGTACTTC; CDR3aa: CAWSRGGKQYF
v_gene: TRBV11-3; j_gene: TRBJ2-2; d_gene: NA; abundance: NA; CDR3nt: TGTGCCAGCAGCGTGAGCCCAAACACCGGGGAGCTGTTTTTT; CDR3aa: CASSVSPNTGELFF
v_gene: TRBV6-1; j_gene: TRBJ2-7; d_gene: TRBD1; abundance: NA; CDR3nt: TGTGCCAGCAGTGACATACCGGGACAGGGACGCCTCGAGCAGTACTTC; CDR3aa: CASSDIPGQGRLEQYF
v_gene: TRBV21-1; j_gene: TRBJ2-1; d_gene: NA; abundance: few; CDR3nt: TGTGCCAGCAGCAAATTGGGCAGGAACAATGAGCAGTTCTTC; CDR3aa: CASSKLGRNNEQFF
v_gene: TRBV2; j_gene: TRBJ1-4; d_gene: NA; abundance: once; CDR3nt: TGTGCCAGCGGATCACAGGGCCTAACTAATGAAAAACTGTTTTTT; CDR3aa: CASGSQGLTNEKLFF
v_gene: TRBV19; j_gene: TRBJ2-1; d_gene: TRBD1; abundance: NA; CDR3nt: TGTGCCAGTAGTCCTCGGACAGGAGACGGCGGGCAGTTCTTC; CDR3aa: CASSPRTGDGGQFF
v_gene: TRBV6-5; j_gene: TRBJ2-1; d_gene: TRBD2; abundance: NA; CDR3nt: TGTGCCAGCGGAGTTTCGGGACTAGTCAATGAGCAGTTCTTC; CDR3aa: CASGVSGLVNEQFF
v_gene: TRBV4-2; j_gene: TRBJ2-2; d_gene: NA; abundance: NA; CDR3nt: TGTGCCAGCAGCCAGATAGCGAGACTAGAGACCGGGGAGCTGTTTTTT; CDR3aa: CASSQIARLETGELFF
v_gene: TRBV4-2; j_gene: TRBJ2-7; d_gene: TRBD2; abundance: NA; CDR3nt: TGTGCCAGCAGCCAAGATCTGGGAGGGGAGCACTCCTACGAGCAGTACTTC; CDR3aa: CASSQDLGGEHSYEQYF
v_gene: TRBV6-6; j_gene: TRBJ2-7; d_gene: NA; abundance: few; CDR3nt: TGTGCCAGCAGTTACTTCAGGGTGAGCTCCTACGAGCAGTACTTC; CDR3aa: CASSYFRVSSYEQYF
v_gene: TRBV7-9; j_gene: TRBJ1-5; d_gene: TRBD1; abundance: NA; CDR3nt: TGTGCCAGCAGCTCCGGGACAGGGGGAGTTCAGCCCCAGCATTTT; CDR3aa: CASSSGTGGVQPQHF
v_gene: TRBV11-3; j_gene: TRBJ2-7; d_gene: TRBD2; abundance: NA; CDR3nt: TGTGCCAGCAGCTTAGATGGAGCGGGACCTTTCAACGAGCAGTACTTC; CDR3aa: CASSLDGAGPFNEQYF
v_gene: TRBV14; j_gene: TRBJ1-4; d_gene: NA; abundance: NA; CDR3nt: TGTGCCAGCAGCCAAGCGGTCGAACAGGGTAAACTGTTTTTT; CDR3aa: CASSQAVEQGKLFF
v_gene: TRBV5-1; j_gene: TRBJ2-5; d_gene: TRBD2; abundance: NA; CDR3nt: TGCGCCAGCAGCTTGTTTGCGACCCAAGCGGGATCGGCCCAAGAGACCCAGTACTTC; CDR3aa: CASSLFATQAGSAQETQYF
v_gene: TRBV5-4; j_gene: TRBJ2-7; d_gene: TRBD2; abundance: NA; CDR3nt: TGTGCCAGCAGTATCACTAGCGACTACCGCTACGAGCAGTACTTC; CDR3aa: CASSITSDYRYEQYF
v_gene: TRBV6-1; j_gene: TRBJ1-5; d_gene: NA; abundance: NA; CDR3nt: TGTGCCAGCAGTGAAGGGGCAGGGTGGCAGCCCCAGCATTTT; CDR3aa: CASSEGAGWQPQHF
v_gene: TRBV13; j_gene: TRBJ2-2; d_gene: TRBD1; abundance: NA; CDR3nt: TGTGCCAGCAGCTCGGGACAGGGCCGAACCATTGTGTTTTTT; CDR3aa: CASSSGQGRTIVFF
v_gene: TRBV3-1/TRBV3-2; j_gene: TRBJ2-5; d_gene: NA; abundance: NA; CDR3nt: TGTGCCAGCAGCCCCACACAAGAGACCCAGTACTTC; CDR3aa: CASSPTQETQYF
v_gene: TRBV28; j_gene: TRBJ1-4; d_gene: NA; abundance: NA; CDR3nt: TGTGCCAGCAGTCTGGGAGGGCGGGGGTATCTGTTTTTT; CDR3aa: CASSLGGRGYLFF
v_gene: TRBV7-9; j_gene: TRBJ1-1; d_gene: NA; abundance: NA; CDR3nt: TGTGCCAGCAGTCCTGGTCCGCGGCCTGAAGCTTTCTTT; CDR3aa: CASSPGPRPEAFF
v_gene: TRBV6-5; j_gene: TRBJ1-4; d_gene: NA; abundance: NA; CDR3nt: TGTGCCAGCAGTACCTTCTTTGGACAGGAAAAACTGTTTTTT; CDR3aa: CASSTFFGQEKLFF
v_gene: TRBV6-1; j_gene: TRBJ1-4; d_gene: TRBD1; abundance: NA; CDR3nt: TGTGCCAGCAGTGAATTGGGACAGGGAGATGAAAAACTGTTTTTT; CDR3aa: CASSELGQGDEKLFF
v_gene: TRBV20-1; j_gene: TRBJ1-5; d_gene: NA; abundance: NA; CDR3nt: TGCAGTGCTAGTCAAAGTGGTGGGGCAGGAAATCAGCCCCAGCATTTT; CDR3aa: CSASQSGGAGNQPQHF
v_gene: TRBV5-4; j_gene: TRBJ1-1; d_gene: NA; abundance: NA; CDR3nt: TGTGCCAGCAGCTTGGACAGGTTAGGGAACACTGAAGCTTTCTTT; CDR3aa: CASSLDRLGNTEAFF